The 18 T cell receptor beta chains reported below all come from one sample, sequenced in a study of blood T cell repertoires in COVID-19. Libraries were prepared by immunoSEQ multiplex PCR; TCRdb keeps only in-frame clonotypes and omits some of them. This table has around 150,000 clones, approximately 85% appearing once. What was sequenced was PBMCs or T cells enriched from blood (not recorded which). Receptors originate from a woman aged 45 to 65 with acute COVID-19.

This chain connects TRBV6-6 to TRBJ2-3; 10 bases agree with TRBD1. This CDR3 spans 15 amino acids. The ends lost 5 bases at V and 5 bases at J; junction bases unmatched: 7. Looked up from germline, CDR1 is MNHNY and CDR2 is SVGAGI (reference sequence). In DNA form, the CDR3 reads TGTGCCAGCAGTCAGGACAGGGGGGAGGGAGATACGCAGTATTTT. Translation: CASSQDRGEGDTQYF.

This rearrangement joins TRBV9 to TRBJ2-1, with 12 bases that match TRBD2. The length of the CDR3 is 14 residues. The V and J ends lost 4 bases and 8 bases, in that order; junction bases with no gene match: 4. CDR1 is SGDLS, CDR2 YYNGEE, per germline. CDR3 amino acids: CASSPSGRADEQFF. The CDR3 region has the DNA TGTGCCAGCAGCCCTAGCGGGAGGGCCGATGAGCAGTTCTTC.

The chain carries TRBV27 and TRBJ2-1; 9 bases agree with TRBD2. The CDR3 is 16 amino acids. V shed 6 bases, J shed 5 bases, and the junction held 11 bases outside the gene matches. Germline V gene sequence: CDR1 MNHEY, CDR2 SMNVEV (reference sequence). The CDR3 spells CASSRPASGTNNEQFF. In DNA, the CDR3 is TGTGCCAGCAGCCGACCGGCTAGCGGGACGAACAATGAGCAGTTCTTC.

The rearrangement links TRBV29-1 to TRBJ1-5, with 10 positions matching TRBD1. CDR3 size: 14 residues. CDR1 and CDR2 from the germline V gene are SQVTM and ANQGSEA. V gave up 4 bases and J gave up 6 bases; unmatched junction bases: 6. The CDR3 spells CSVASGTGAQPQHF. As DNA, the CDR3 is TGCAGCGTTGCCTCCGGGACAGGGGCTCAGCCCCAGCATTTT.

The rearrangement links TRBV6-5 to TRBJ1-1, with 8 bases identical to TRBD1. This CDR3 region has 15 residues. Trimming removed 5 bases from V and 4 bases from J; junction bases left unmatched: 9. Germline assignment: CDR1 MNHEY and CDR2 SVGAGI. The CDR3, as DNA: TGTGCCAGCAGTAAAACGACAGGGGCGATCACTGAAGCTTTCTTT. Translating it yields CASSKTTGAITEAFF.

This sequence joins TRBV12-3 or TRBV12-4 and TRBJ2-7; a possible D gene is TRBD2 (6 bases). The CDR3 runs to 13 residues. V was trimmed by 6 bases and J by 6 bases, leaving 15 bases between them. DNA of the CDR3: TGTGCCAGCAGCCCCCTTAGCGGCATCGAGCAGTACTTC. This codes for CASSPLSGIEQYF.

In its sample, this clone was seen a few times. CDR3 region: CASSEASGGGLGYTF. CDR3 DNA: TGTGCCAGCAGTGAAGCGAGCGGGGGAGGGTTAGGCTACACCTTC. The V gene is TRBV6-1, the J gene TRBJ1-2; D might be TRBD1 (5 bases). CDR1 and CDR2 from the germline V gene are MNHNS and SASEGT. This CDR3 has 15 amino acids. V lost 0 bases and J 8 bases, leaving 16 bases between the germline ends.

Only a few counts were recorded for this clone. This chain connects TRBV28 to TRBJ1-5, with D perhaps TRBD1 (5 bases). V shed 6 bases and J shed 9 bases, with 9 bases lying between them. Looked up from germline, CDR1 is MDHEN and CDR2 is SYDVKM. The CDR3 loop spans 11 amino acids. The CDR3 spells CASRQGVPQHF. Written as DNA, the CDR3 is TGTGCCAGCAGGCAGGGCGTGCCCCAGCATTTT.

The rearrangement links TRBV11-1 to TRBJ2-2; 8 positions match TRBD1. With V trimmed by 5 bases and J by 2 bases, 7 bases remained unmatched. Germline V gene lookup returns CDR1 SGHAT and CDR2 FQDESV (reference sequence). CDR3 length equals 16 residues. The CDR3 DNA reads TGTGCCAGCAGCCCGACAGGGGCCGTAAACACCGGGGAGCTGTTTTTT. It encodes CASSPTGAVNTGELFF.

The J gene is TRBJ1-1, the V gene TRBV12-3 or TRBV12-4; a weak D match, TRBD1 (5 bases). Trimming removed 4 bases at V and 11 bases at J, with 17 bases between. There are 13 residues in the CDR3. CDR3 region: CASSSSEGRAAFF. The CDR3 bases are TGTGCCAGCAGTTCCTCGGAGGGGCGCGCGGCTTTCTTT.

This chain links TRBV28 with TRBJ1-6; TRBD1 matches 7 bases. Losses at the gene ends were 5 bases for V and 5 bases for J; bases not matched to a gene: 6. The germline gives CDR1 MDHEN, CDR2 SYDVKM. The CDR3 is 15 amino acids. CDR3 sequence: CASSTPGQNNSPLHF. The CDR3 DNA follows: TGTGCCAGCAGTACCCCGGGACAGAATAATTCACCCCTCCACTTT.

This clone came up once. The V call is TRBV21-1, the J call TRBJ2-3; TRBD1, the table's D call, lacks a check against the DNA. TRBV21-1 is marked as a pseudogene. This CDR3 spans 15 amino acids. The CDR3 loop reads CASSNYRRRTDTQYF. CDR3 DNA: TGTGCCAGCAGTAATTACAGGCGACGCACAGATACGCAGTATTTT.

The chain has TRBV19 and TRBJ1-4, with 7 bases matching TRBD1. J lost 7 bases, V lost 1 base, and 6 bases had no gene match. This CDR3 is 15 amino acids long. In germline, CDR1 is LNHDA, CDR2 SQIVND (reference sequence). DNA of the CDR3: TGTGCCAGTAGTATAGTGACAGGGAAGAGTGAAAAACTGTTTTTT. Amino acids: CASSIVTGKSEKLFF.

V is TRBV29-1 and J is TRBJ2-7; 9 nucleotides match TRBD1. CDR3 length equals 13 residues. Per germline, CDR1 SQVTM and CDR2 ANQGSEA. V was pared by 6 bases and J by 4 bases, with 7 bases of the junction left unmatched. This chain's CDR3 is CSVRKDRGYEQYF. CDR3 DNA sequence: TGCAGCGTCAGGAAGGACAGGGGATACGAGCAGTACTTC.

CDR3 sequence: CASSLGPQNTYEQYF. The CDR3 bases are TGCGCCAGCAGCTTGGGCCCTCAGAATACCTACGAGCAGTACTTC. The chain joins TRBV5-1 to TRBJ2-7; D is ambiguous. The germline V gene encodes CDR1 SGHRS and CDR2 YFSETQ. V gave up 0 bases and J gave up 2 bases, with 12 bases separating them. This CDR3 comprises 15 residues.

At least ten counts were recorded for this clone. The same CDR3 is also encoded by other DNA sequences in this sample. The CDR3 nucleotides are TGTGCCAGTAGTCAGGGGGCGGGGACTGAAGCTTTCTTT. It is translated as CASSQGAGTEAFF. The V and J genes are TRBV19 and TRBJ1-1; 8 bases match TRBD1. Germline V gives CDR1 LNHDA, CDR2 SQIVND (reference sequence). The V and J ends lost 5 bases and 5 bases, in that order; junction bases with no gene match: 4. The CDR3 is 13 residues long.

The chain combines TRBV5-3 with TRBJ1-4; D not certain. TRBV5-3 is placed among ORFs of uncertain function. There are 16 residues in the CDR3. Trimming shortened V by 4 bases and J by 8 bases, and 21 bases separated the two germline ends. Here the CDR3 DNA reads TGTGCCAGAAGCCCGGTCATCGAGGAGAATGGGGAAAAACTGTTTTTT. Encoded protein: CARSPVIEENGEKLFF.

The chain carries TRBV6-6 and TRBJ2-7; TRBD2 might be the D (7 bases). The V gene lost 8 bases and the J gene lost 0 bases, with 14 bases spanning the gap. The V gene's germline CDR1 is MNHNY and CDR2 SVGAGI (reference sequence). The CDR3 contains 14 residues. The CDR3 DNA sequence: TGTGCCAGCGAGGGGGGGCGGAACTCCTACGAGCAGTACTTC. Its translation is CASEGGRNSYEQYF.